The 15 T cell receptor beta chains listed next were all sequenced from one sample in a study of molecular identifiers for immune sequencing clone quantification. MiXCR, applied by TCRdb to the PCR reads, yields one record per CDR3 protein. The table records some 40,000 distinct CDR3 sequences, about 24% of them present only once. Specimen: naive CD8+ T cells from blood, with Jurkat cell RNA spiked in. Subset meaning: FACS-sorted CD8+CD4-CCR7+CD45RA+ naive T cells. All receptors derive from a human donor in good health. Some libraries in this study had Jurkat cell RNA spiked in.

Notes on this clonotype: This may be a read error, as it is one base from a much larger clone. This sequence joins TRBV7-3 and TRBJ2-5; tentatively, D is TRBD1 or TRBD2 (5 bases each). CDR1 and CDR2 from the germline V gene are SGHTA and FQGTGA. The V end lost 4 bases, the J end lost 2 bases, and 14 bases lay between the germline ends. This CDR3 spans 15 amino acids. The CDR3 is CASSYHVGPQETQYF. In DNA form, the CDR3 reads TGTGCCAGCAGCTACCATGTGGGACCTCAAGAGACCCAGTACTTC. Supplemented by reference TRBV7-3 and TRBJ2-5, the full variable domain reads GAGVSQTPSNKVTEKGKYVELRCDPISGHTALYWYRQSLGQGPEFLIYFQGTGAADDSGLPNDRFFAVRPEGSVSTLKIQRTERGDSAVYLCASSYHVGPQETQYFGPGTRLLVL.

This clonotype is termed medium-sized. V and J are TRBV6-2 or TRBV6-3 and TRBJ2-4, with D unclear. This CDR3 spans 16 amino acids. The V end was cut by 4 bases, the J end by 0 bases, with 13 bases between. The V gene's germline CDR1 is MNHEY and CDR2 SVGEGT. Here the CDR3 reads CASSLPRALAKNIQYF. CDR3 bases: TGTGCCAGCAGTTTACCACGAGCACTAGCCAAAAACATTCAGTACTTC.

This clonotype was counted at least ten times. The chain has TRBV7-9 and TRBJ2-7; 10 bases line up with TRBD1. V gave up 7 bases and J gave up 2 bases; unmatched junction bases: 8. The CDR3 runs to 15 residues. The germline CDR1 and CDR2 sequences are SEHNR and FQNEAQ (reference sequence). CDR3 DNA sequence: TGTGCCAGCACTGCCGGGGACAGGGGTCCCTACGAGCAGTACTTC. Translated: CASTAGDRGPYEQYF.

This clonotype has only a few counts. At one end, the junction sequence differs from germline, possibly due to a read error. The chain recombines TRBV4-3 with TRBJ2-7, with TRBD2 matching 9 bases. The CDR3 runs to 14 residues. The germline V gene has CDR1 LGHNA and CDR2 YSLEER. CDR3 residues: CASSQDGTSYGQYF. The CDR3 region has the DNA TGCGCCAGCAGCCAAGATGGGACTAGCTACGGGCAGTACTTC.

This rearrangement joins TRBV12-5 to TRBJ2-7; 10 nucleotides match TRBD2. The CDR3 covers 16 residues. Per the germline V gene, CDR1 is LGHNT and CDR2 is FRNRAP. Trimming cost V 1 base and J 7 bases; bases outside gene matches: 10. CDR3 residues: CASGLGTSGDTLEQYF. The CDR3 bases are TGTGCTAGTGGTTTGGGGACTAGCGGAGATACCCTTGAGCAGTACTTC.

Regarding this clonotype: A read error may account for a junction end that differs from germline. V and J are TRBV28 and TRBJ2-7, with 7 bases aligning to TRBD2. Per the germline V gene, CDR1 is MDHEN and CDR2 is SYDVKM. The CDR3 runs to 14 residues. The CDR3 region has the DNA TGTGCCAGCAGTTTGAGGCTAGCGGTTTACGAGCAGAGCTTC. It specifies CASSLRLAVYEQSF.

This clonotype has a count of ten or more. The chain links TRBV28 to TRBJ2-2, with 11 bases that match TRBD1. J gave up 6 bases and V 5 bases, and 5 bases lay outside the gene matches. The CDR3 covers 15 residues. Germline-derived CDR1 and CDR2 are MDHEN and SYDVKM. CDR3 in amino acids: CASSLDRGQSGELFF. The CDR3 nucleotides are TGTGCCAGCAGTCTGGACAGGGGGCAGTCCGGGGAGCTGTTTTTT.

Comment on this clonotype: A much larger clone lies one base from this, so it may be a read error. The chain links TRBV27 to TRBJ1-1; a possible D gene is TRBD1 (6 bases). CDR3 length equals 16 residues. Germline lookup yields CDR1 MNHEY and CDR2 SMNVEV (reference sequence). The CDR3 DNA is TGTGCCAGCAGTTATATTTATGGGGGGGCGGGTACTGATGCTTTCTTT. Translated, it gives CASSYIYGGAGTDAFF.

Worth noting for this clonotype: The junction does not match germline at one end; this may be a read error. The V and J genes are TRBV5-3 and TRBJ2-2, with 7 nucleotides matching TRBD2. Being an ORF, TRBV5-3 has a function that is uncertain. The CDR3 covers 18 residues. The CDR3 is CASPRPLAEAANTGELIF. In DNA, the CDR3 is TGTGCCAGTCCCCGTCCTCTAGCGGAGGCCGCGAACACCGGGGAGCTGATTTTT.

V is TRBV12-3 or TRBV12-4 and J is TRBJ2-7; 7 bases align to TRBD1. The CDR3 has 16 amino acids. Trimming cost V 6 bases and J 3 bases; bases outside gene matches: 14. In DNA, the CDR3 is TGTGCCAGCAGCCCCGACAGGGCCTTATTCTTCTACGAGCAGTACTTC. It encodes CASSPDRALFFYEQYF.

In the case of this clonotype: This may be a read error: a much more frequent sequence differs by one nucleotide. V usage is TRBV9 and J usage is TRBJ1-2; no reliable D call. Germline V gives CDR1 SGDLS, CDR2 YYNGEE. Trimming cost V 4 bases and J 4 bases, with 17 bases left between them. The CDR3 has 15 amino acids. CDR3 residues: CASSPRPGNVYGYTF. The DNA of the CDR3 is TGTGCCAGCAGCCCCCGGCCGGGGAACGTCTATGGCTACACCTTC. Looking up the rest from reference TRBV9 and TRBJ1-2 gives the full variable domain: DSGVTQTPKHLITATGQRVTLRCSPRSGDLSVYWYQQSLDQGLQFLIQYYNGEERAKGNILERFSAQQFPDLHSELNLSSLELGDSALYFCASSPRPGNVYGYTFGSGTRLTVV.

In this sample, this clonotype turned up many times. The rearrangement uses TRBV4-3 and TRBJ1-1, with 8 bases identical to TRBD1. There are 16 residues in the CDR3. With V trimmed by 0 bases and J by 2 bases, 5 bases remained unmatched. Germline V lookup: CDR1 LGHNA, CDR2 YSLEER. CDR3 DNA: TGCGCCAGCAGCCAAGATTGGGACAGGTTCAACACTGAAGCTTTCTTT. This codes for CASSQDWDRFNTEAFF.

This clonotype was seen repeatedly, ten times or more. CDR3 residues: CASSTDSNSNQPQHF. CDR3 nucleotide sequence: TGTGCCAGCAGCACCGACAGTAATAGCAATCAGCCCCAGCATTTT. The chain carries TRBV7-9 and TRBJ1-5; D is possibly TRBD1 (5 bases). The V gene lost 5 bases and the J gene lost 0 bases, with 11 bases spanning the gap. Looked up from germline, CDR1 is SEHNR and CDR2 is FQNEAQ (reference sequence). CDR3 size: 15 residues.

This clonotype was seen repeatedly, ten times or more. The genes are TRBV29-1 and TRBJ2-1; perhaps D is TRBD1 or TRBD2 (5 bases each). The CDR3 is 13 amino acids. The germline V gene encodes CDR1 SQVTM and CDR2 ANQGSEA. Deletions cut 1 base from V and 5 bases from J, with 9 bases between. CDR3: CSVEVLGDNEQFF. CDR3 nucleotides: TGCAGCGTTGAAGTGTTGGGGGACAATGAGCAGTTCTTC.

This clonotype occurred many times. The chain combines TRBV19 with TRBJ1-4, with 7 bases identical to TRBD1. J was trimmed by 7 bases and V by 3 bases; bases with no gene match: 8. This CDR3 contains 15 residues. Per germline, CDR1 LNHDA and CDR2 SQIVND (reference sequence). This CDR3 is CASSMFGGGGEKLFF. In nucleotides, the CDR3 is TGTGCCAGTAGTATGTTTGGAGGGGGCGGTGAAAAACTGTTTTTT.